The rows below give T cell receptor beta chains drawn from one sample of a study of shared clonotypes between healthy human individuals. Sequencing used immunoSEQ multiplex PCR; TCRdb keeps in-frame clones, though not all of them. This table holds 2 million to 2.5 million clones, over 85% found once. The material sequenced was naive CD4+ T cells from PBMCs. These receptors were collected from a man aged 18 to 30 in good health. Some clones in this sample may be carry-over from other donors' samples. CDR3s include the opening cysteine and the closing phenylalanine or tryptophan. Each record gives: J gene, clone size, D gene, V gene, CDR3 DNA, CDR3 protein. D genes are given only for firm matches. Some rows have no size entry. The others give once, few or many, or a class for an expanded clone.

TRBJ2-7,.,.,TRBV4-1,TGCGCCAGCAGCCAAGACAACCCCTTCGGGAAGAGCTCCTACGAGCAGTACTTC,CASSQDNPFGKSSYEQYF
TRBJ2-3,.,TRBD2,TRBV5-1,TGCGCCAGCAGCACCGGCGGGCTAGCGGGAGCCGATACGCAGTATTTT,CASSTGGLAGADTQYF
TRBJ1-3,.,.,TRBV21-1,TGTGCCAGCAGCAAAGGACGGACAGGGACCTCCTCTGGAAACACCATATATTTT,CASSKGRTGTSSGNTIYF
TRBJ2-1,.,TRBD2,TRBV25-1,TGTGCCAGCAGTGACACGACGGGACTAGCAGTTGCTGAGCAGTTCTTC,CASSDTTGLAVAEQFF
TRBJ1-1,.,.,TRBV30,TGTGCCTGGAGTATAGTGAACACTGAAGCTTTCTTT,CAWSIVNTEAFF
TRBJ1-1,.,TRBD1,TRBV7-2,TGTGCCAGCAGCCTGACAGGGTATGGAGCTTTCTTT,CASSLTGYGAFF
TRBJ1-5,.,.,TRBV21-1,TGTGCCAGCAGCATCCAGACCCTGGAGGGGTTTAGCAATCAGCCCCAGCATTTT,CASSIQTLEGFSNQPQHF
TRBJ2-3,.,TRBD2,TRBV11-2,TGTGCCAGCAGCTGGGGACTAGCGGGATTGGATACGCAGTATTTT,CASSWGLAGLDTQYF
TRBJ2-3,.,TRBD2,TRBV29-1,TGCAGCGCCCGGGGGCAGCTAGCGGGAGGGCAGTATTTT,CSARGQLAGGQYF
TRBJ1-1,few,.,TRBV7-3,TGTGCCAGCAGCTTAATCGCCGGAGGACGGTTGAACACTGAAGCTTTCTTT,CASSLIAGGRLNTEAFF
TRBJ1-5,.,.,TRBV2,TGTGCCAGCAGTGAAGCGCTCCCAGGGCCCCGGAAATGGCCCCAGCATTTT,CASSEALPGPRKWPQHF
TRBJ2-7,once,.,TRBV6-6,TGTGCCAGCAGTTACTCGCGGACCTCCTACGAGCAGTACTTC,CASSYSRTSYEQYF
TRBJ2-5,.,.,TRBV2,TGTGCCAGCAGGACACGCGCAGGGACCCAGTACTTC,CASRTRAGTQYF
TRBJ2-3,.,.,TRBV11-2,TGTGCCAGCAGGATCAGAACTGCTAGCACAGATACGCAGTATTTT,CASRIRTASTDTQYF
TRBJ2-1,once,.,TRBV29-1,TGCAGCGTTGAAGCGCGAAGTGAGCAGTTCTTC,CSVEARSEQFF
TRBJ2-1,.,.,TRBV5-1,TGCGCCAGCAGCTTGGACTGGAGCTCCTACAATGAGCAGTTCTTC,CASSLDWSSYNEQFF
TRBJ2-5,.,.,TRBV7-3,TGTGCCAGCAGCTCCGGATCGGACGAGACCCAGTACTTC,CASSSGSDETQYF
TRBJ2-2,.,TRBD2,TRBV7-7,TGTGCCAGCAGTCCCGGAAGCGGGAGTAACACCGGGGAGCTGTTTTTT,CASSPGSGSNTGELFF
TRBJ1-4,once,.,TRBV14,TGTGCCAGCAGCGCTTCAAGCGAAAAACTGTTTTTT,CASSASSEKLFF